The next 29 T cell receptor beta chains were all read from a single sample in a study of T cells in Graves' hyperthyroidism and ophthalmopathy. RNA transcripts served as the template for amplifying TCR beta CDR3 regions. The HTBI set primed first-round TCR CDR3 RT-PCR. MiXCR was run by TCRdb on the multiplex PCR reads, yielding one entry per CDR3 protein. The sample has some 360,000 distinct CDR3 sequences, roughly 18% seen once. The sample consisted of blood. The receptors shown here come from a woman aged 40 to 50 with Graves' ophthalmopathy.

This sequence joins TRBV6-2 or TRBV6-3 and TRBJ2-7; 7 bases fit TRBD1. The CDR3 spans 12 residues. The V segment lost 5 bases and the J segment 11 bases; nucleotides outside the gene matches: 9. Germline V gene sequence: CDR1 MNHEY, CDR2 SVGEGT. The DNA for the CDR3 is TGTGCCAGCAGTAGGGACAGCTCAAAGGAGTACTTC. Translated: CASSRDSSKEYF.

In its sample, this clonotype was seen many times. The V gene is TRBV12-3 or TRBV12-4, the J gene TRBJ2-1; 8 bases agree with TRBD2. This CDR3 spans 13 amino acids. The V and J ends lost 6 bases and 7 bases, in that order; junction bases with no gene match: 5. CDR3 DNA sequence: TGTGCCAGCAGCGCGGGGGGCGGGAATGAGCAGTTCTTC. It specifies CASSAGGGNEQFF.

This clonotype has ten or more counts. This chain joins TRBV12-3 or TRBV12-4 and TRBJ2-5; 9 bases agree with TRBD2. The CDR3 loop spans 15 amino acids. After removal of 3 bases from V and 3 bases from J, the junction contained 5 bases not matched to a gene. This chain's CDR3 is CASSLSSGSKETQYF. The CDR3 nucleotides are TGTGCCAGCAGTTTGAGTAGCGGGAGCAAAGAGACCCAGTACTTC.

V usage is TRBV12-3 or TRBV12-4 and J usage is TRBJ2-7; 9 nucleotides agree with TRBD2. The J call may be incorrect, as the DNA end agrees better with TRBJ2-1. This CDR3 comprises 15 residues. The CDR3 coding sequence is TGTGCCAGCACTACGGGGGCGCGGGAGGGATACGAGCAGTTCTTC. Its translation is CASTTGAREGYEQFF.

This clonotype was found many times. V gene TRBV2 combines with J gene TRBJ2-7; D is possibly TRBD2 (5 bases). Germline V gene sequence: CDR1 SNHLY, CDR2 FYNNEI. CDR3 length: 12 amino acids. The V end was cut by 10 bases, the J end by 2 bases, with 12 bases between. The CDR3 reads CATTGEPYEQYF. CDR3 nucleotide sequence: TGTGCCACCACCGGGGAACCCTACGAGCAGTACTTC. Drawing the rest from reference TRBV2 and TRBJ2-7, the complete variable domain is EPEVTQTPSHQVTQMGQEVILRCVPISNHLYFYWYRQILGQKVEFLVSFYNNEISEKSEIFDDQFSVERPDGSNFTLKIRSTKLEDSAMYFCATTGEPYEQYFGPGTRLTVT.

In this sample, this clonotype turned up many times. This chain links TRBV7-9 with TRBJ2-7, with 7 nucleotides matching TRBD1. The V and J ends lost 3 bases and 6 bases, in that order; junction bases with no gene match: 5. The CDR3 totals 13 residues. Germline-derived CDR1 and CDR2 are SEHNR and FQNEAQ (reference sequence). The CDR3 DNA is TGTGCCAGCAGCTTTCCGGGACAGTCCGAGCAGTACTTC. Its protein product is CASSFPGQSEQYF.

With regard to this clonotype: A junction boundary mismatches the germline segment, possibly from a read error. The rearrangement joins TRBV6-5 to TRBJ1-2; D call uncertain. Looked up from germline, CDR1 is MNHEY and CDR2 is SVGAGI. The CDR3 covers 13 residues. CDR3 sequence reads: CASSFDFNYGYNF. The CDR3 coding sequence is TGTGCCAGCAGTTTTGATTTTAACTATGGCTACAACTTC.

The sample holds many counts of this clonotype. This chain links TRBV7-2 with TRBJ1-2; D uncertain. The CDR3 covers 12 residues. V shed 0 bases and J shed 6 bases, with 5 bases lying between them. From germline, CDR1 is SGHTA and CDR2 FQGNSA. In DNA, the CDR3 is TGTGCCAGCAGCTTAGCGGGGAATGGCTACACCTTC. Its protein product is CASSLAGNGYTF.

On this clonotype itself: A read error is likely, as this CDR3 ends without the conserved phenylalanine or tryptophan. The limits of the CDR3 on the DNA are not certain, so only TCRdb's listed CDR3 is given. The rearrangement uses TRBV27 and TRBJ2-7. The CDR3 extends over 8 residues, inclusive of both ends. The germline CDR1 and CDR2 sequences are MNHEY and SMNVEV (reference sequence). This CDR3 reads CASSLRPR.

Many counts were recorded for this clonotype. The rearrangement joins TRBV12-3 or TRBV12-4 to TRBJ1-2; 9 nucleotides match TRBD1. The J segment lost 7 bases and the V segment lost 5 bases, leaving 8 bases of the junction unmatched. This CDR3 region has 14 residues. The CDR3 spells CASSPPGQGPGYTF. The CDR3, as DNA: TGTGCCAGCAGTCCCCCGGGACAGGGTCCTGGCTACACCTTC.

This clonotype was seen ten or more times. The chain is built from TRBV7-9 and TRBJ2-5, with D possibly being TRBD1 or TRBD2 (6 bases each). The CDR3 has 13 amino acids. Germline V gene data show CDR1 as SEHNR and CDR2 as FQNEAQ (reference sequence). Trimming took off 7 bases at V and 4 bases at J, with 13 bases between the two ends. The CDR3 loop is CASTLQGGETQYF. DNA for the CDR3: TGTGCCAGCACCCTACAGGGAGGAGAGACCCAGTACTTC. Combining the CDR3 with reference TRBV7-9 and TRBJ2-5 gives the whole variable domain DTGVSQNPRHKITKRGQNVTFRCDPISEHNRLYWYRQTLGQGPEFLTYFQNEAQLEKSRLLSDRFSAERPKGSFSTLEIQRTEQGDSAMYLCASTLQGGETQYFGPGTRLLVL.

This clonotype was picked up a small number of times. The rearrangement uses TRBV6-1 and TRBJ2-7, with 9 bases identical to TRBD1. This CDR3 has 12 residues. Germline CDR1 is MNHNS and CDR2 is SASEGT. Losses at the gene ends were 4 bases for V and 7 bases for J; bases not matched to a gene: 2. The DNA of the CDR3 is TGTGCCAGCAGTGCGGGACAGGGTGAGCAGTACTTC. Its protein is CASSAGQGEQYF.

This clonotype was counted many times. The rearrangement joins TRBV30 to TRBJ1-1, with D possibly TRBD1 on 5 matching bases. This CDR3 is built from 15 residues. Germline loops: CDR1 GTSNPN, CDR2 SVGIG (reference sequence). Trimming took 0 bases from V and 4 from J, leaving 15 bases between them. DNA for the CDR3: TGTGCCTGGAGTGTACGATTAAGGGGCGGCACTGAAGCTTTCTTT. Residues: CAWSVRLRGGTEAFF. Filled out from reference TRBV30 and TRBJ1-1, the complete variable domain reads SQTIHQWPATLVQPVGSPLSLECTVEGTSNPNLYWYRQAAGRGLQLLFYSVGIGQISSEVPQNLSASRPQDRQFILSSKKLLLSDSGFYLCAWSVRLRGGTEAFFGQGTRLTVV.

The V gene is TRBV11-2, the J gene TRBJ2-7; D is possibly TRBD1 or TRBD2 (5 bases each). Germline loops: CDR1 SGHAT, CDR2 FQNNGV. Trimming removed 5 bases from V and 4 bases from J, with 24 bases in between. This CDR3 comprises 17 residues. CDR3 DNA: TGTGCCAGCAGCCGGGATGCCAGCGGCAGGGCCTTGTACGAGCAGTACTTC. Protein sequence: CASSRDASGRALYEQYF.

Details on this clonotype: The final CDR3 position lacks the conserved phenylalanine or tryptophan, pointing to a likely read error. The chain is built from TRBV9 and TRBJ2-7; TRBD2 is a possible D gene (6 bases). This CDR3 spans 14 amino acids. Germline CDR1 reads SGDLS; CDR2 reads YYNGEE. V was pared by 0 bases and J by 2 bases, with 9 bases between. Written as DNA, the CDR3 is TGTGCCAGCAGCGTAGGTGGAGGGGCCTACGAGCAGTACCTC. This sequence encodes CASSVGGGAYEQYL.

The chain is built from TRBV20-1 and TRBJ2-7, with D possibly called TRBD1 or TRBD2 (5 bases each). CDR3 length equals 13 residues. V lost 6 bases and J 6 bases, leaving 18 bases between the germline ends. From germline, CDR1 is DFQATT and CDR2 SNEGSKA (reference sequence). CDR3: CSAPGQGRIEQYF. CDR3 DNA sequence: TGCAGTGCCCCGGGGCAGGGCCGGATCGAGCAGTACTTC.

This clonotype was recorded at least ten times. V usage is TRBV28 and J usage is TRBJ2-7; perhaps TRBD2 as D (5 bases). CDR1 is MDHEN, CDR2 SYDVKM, per germline. Trimming took 7 bases from V and 3 from J, leaving 7 bases between them. The CDR3 runs to 11 residues. The CDR3 sequence is CASTGLYEQYF. CDR3 bases: TGTGCCAGCACCGGACTCTACGAGCAGTACTTC.

The gene calls are TRBV7-3 and TRBJ1-1; possible D gene TRBD1, 5 bases. Germline V gives CDR1 SGHTA, CDR2 FQGTGA. This CDR3 region has 15 residues. Trimming stripped 7 bases from V and 0 bases from J, with 15 bases between. The CDR3 loop reads CASKSGGVLNTEAFF. The CDR3 region has the DNA TGTGCCAGCAAGTCCGGGGGTGTTCTGAACACTGAAGCTTTCTTT.

This clonotype was observed many times. The gene calls are TRBV4-1 and TRBJ2-7; 7 positions match TRBD1. This CDR3 comprises 14 residues. Trimming cost V 6 bases and J 4 bases; bases outside gene matches: 9. Germline V gives CDR1 MGHRA, CDR2 YSYEKL. This CDR3 reads CASRKPGTAYEQYF. CDR3 DNA: TGCGCCAGCAGAAAACCCGGGACAGCGTACGAGCAGTACTTC.

This clonotype was found many times. V and J are TRBV6-5 and TRBJ2-5; TRBD2 might be the D (5 bases). The ends were cut back, 0 bases at V and 9 bases at J, with 14 bases in the middle. CDR1 and CDR2 from the germline V gene are MNHEY and SVGAGI. The CDR3 has 14 amino acids. The CDR3 region has the DNA TGTGCCAGCAGTTACTCCCATGGCCTCGGGGCCCAGTACTTC. Amino acids: CASSYSHGLGAQYF.

There are many counts of this clonotype. The chain recombines TRBV28 with TRBJ1-2; no clear D gene. Germline CDR1 reads MDHEN; CDR2 reads SYDVKM. This CDR3 is built from 14 residues. The ends were cut back, 3 bases at V and 5 bases at J, with 13 bases in the middle. CDR3 nucleotides: TGTGCCAGCAGTTTTGACAAAAAGAGATATGGCTACACCTTC. Translated, it gives CASSFDKKRYGYTF.

The chain joins TRBV15 to TRBJ2-5; 12 bases are a match to TRBD1. CDR3 length: 18 residues. Germline V gene sequence: CDR1 LNHNV, CDR2 YYDKDF (reference sequence). After removal of 1 base from V and 5 bases from J, the junction contained 11 bases not matched to a gene. CDR3: CATSRAPGQGAQSETQYF. Here the CDR3 DNA reads TGTGCCACCAGCAGAGCCCCGGGACAGGGGGCGCAGTCTGAGACCCAGTACTTC.

This rearrangement joins TRBV6-1 to TRBJ1-2; 10 nucleotides align to TRBD1. Looked up from germline, CDR1 is MNHNS and CDR2 is SASEGT. This CDR3 has 16 residues. Trimming cost V 3 bases and J 5 bases; bases outside gene matches: 9. In DNA form, the CDR3 reads TGTGCCAGCAGTGAGCTGGGGACAGGGGCTTGGTATGGCTACACCTTC. Protein sequence: CASSELGTGAWYGYTF.

This clonotype was counted many times. The chain couples TRBV9 to TRBJ2-7, with D hard to call. Germline CDR1 reads SGDLS; CDR2 reads YYNGEE. The germline V and J ends were trimmed by 2 bases and 0 bases, with 12 bases remaining between them. This CDR3 comprises 15 residues. The CDR3 sequence: CASSVRSRPSYEQYF. CDR3 DNA: TGTGCCAGCAGCGTTCGGAGTCGACCCTCCTACGAGCAGTACTTC.

The rearrangement links TRBV6-1 to TRBJ2-2, with 7 bases matching TRBD2. This CDR3 has 14 residues. The junction had 5 bases not matched to a gene; V was cut back by 6 bases and J by 4 bases. Germline V gene sequence: CDR1 MNHNS, CDR2 SASEGT. DNA for the CDR3: TGTGCCAGCAGGGGAGCGGGAACCACCGGGGAGCTGTTTTTT. Protein sequence: CASRGAGTTGELFF.

This clonotype was counted many times. The chain couples TRBV6-5 to TRBJ1-3; D is unresolved. Germline V gene sequence: CDR1 MNHEY, CDR2 SVGAGI. Deletions cut 6 bases from V and 0 bases from J, with 9 bases between. The CDR3 loop spans 14 amino acids. The CDR3 DNA follows: TGTGCCAGCAGCCCCTGGAACTCTGGAAACACCATATATTTT. This gives the protein CASSPWNSGNTIYF.

The sample holds many counts of this clonotype. The CDR3 spells CSAQGLFNQPQHF. The CDR3 DNA follows: TGCAGTGCCCAGGGACTTTTCAATCAGCCCCAGCATTTT. This chain uses TRBV20-1 with TRBJ1-5, with a possible D match to TRBD1 (5 bases). Deletions cut 6 bases from V and 3 bases from J, with 12 bases between. Per germline, CDR1 DFQATT and CDR2 SNEGSKA (reference sequence). There are 13 residues in the CDR3.

V usage is TRBV27 and J usage is TRBJ2-5; 11 positions match TRBD2. Germline V gene sequence: CDR1 MNHEY, CDR2 SMNVEV (reference sequence). CDR3 length equals 15 residues. Losses at the gene ends were 6 bases for V and 4 bases for J; bases not matched to a gene: 7. The CDR3 nucleotides are TGTGCCAGCAGAAATAGGCTAGCGGGAGGAGAGACCCAGTACTTC. Its protein product is CASRNRLAGGETQYF.

This clonotype was seen a handful of times. The chain carries TRBV5-1 and TRBJ2-5; the match to TRBD1 covers 7 bases. The CDR3 is 14 residues long. Per the germline V gene, CDR1 is SGHRS and CDR2 is YFSETQ. Trimming at V came to 4 bases and at J to 4 bases, leaving 7 bases not matched to a gene. The CDR3 DNA follows: TGCGCCAGCAGCGCCAAACAGGGGACAGAGACCCAGTACTTC. Translation: CASSAKQGTETQYF.